A selection of T cell receptor beta chains follows, all from one sample in a study of T cells in Graves' hyperthyroidism and ophthalmopathy. TCRdb re-derived calls from the multiplex PCR reads in MiXCR, one entry per CDR3 protein. The table includes hundreds of thousands of distinct CDR3 sequences, around 40% detected once. Sequenced sample: blood. Receptor source: a woman in her thirties or forties with Graves' hyperthyroidism. The CDR3 runs from the conserved cysteine through the conserved F or W. A D gene is named only where the DNA matches it firmly. Clone size is given for some rows only: seen once, a few or many times, or a class if the clone is expanded.

j_call	clone_size	d_call	v_call	cdr3_aa	cdr3_nt
TRBJ1-5	few	-	TRBV20-1	CSARETLLGNQPQHF	TGCAGTGCTAGGGAGACGCTCTTGGGCAATCAGCCCCAGCATTTT
TRBJ2-7	many	-	TRBV14	CASSQSLYEQYF	TGTGCCAGCAGCCAGTCCCTCTACGAGCAGTACTTC
TRBJ1-2	-	-	TRBV10-3	CAISEPQEAPGANYDYTF	TGTGCCATCAGTGAGCCGCAGGAGGCCCCTGGAGCTAACTATGACTACACCTTC
TRBJ2-3	-	-	TRBV7-2	CASSLVATGSDTQYF	TGTGCCAGCAGCTTAGTGGCTACCGGCTCAGATACGCAGTATTTT
TRBJ1-2	few	TRBD1	TRBV20-1	CSASIGQGIGYTF	TGCAGTGCTAGTATCGGACAGGGGATCGGCTACACCTTC
TRBJ1-6	many	TRBD1	TRBV5-4	CASSLQGLGNSPLHF	TGTGCCAGCAGCTTACAGGGGCTGGGTAATTCACCCCTCCACTTT
TRBJ2-5	few	-	TRBV6-5	CASSYSIEKETQYF	TGTGCCAGCAGTTACTCGATTGAGAAAGAGACCCAGTACTTC
TRBJ1-1	-	-	TRBV27	CASSLIDSASQAFF	TGTGCCAGCAGCCTTATTGACTCTGCCAGCCAAGCTTTCTTT
TRBJ1-3	few	-	TRBV4-2	CASSQDKSGGNTIYF	TGTGCCAGCAGCCAAGATAAGTCCGGGGGAAACACCATATATTTT
TRBJ2-7	few	TRBD2	TRBV10-3	CAIRQGGTFYEQYF	TGTGCCATCAGGCAGGGAGGGACCTTCTACGAGCAGTACTTC
TRBJ1-2	few	-	TRBV15	CATSRYISTYGYTF	TGTGCCACCAGCAGATATATATCCACCTATGGCTACACCTTC
TRBJ2-3	once	-	TRBV20-1	CSARWVATDTQYF	TGCAGTGCTAGATGGGTGGCCACAGATACGCAGTATTTT
TRBJ1-5	-	TRBD1	TRBV20-1	CSARRSVQGLYSNQPQHF	TGCAGTGCTAGACGATCTGTACAGGGGTTATATAGCAATCAGCCCCAGCATTTT
TRBJ2-7	-	-	TRBV7-2	CASSPPAGPTEQYF	TGTGCCAGCTCCCCCCCTGCGGGGCCCACCGAGCAGTACTTC
TRBJ2-5	-	TRBD2	TRBV7-9	CASSSTTSAETQYF	TGTGCCAGCAGCTCGACCACTAGCGCAGAGACCCAGTACTTC
TRBJ1-2	many	-	TRBV7-9	CASSTRQSLANYGYTF	TGTGCCAGCAGCACCAGACAGAGCTTAGCTAACTATGGCTACACCTTC
TRBJ1-5	-	TRBD1	TRBV19	CASQYPGGVQPQHF	TGTGCCAGCCAATACCCAGGGGGCGTTCAGCCCCAGCATTTT
TRBJ2-3	few	-	TRBV7-9	CAGTSTDTQYF	TGTGCAGGGACTAGCACAGATACGCAGTATTTT
TRBJ1-2	many	-	TRBV10-3	CASRPGLRNYGYTF	TGTGCCAGCAGGCCGGGACTGCGGAACTATGGCTACACCTTC
TRBJ1-2	-	-	TRBV29-1	CSVEDGAQGYTF	TGCAGCGTTGAAGATGGGGCGCAGGGCTACACCTTC
TRBJ1-4	once	-	TRBV6-2/TRBV6-3	CASSLNRVRGRNEKLFF	TGTGCCAGCAGTCTAAACAGGGTACGAGGCCGGAATGAAAAACTGTTTTTT
TRBJ1-3	-	-	TRBV20-1	CSARDHSGNTIYF	TGCAGTGCTAGAGACCACTCTGGAAACACCATATATTTT
TRBJ1-5	many	-	TRBV7-9	CASSLGSGNQPQHF	TGTGCCAGCAGCTTAGGGTCAGGCAATCAGCCCCAGCATTTT
TRBJ2-7	-	-	TRBV7-8	CASSRPTERSYEQYF	TGTGCCAGCAGCCGCCCGACAGAGAGATCCTACGAGCAGTACTTC
TRBJ2-5	-	-	TRBV6-2/TRBV6-3	CASSEGTRETQYF	TGTGCCAGCAGTGAGGGTACTAGGGAGACCCAGTACTTC
TRBJ2-5	-	TRBD1	TRBV29-1	CSVAPGQGRETQYF	TGCAGCGTTGCCCCCGGACAGGGGAGGGAGACCCAGTACTTC
TRBJ1-1	-	-	TRBV7-8	CASSLSEIKYEAFF	TGTGCCAGCAGCTTATCCGAGATAAAATATGAAGCTTTCTTT
TRBJ1-1	-	-	TRBV28	CASSFRGFRTEAFF	TGTGCCAGCAGTTTCCGGGGATTTCGGACTGAAGCTTTCTTT
TRBJ2-2	few	-	TRBV20-1	CSVLGSEGTGELFF	TGCAGTGTTCTGGGCAGTGAGGGCACCGGGGAGCTGTTTTTT
TRBJ1-6	few	-	TRBV30	CAWHYGQNSPLHF	TGTGCCTGGCACTATGGGCAGAATTCACCCCTCCACTTT
TRBJ1-1	many	-	TRBV19	CASKVGGPEGTEAFF	TGTGCCAGTAAGGTTGGAGGGCCCGAAGGAACTGAAGCTTTCTTT
TRBJ1-2	few	-	TRBV12-3/TRBV12-4	CASRSTGSGGYTF	TGTGCCAGCAGGTCCACAGGGAGTGGTGGCTACACCTTC
TRBJ1-2	-	-	TRBV10-3	CAISPRSSKMDGYTF	TGTGCCATCAGTCCCCGCTCGTCCAAGATGGATGGCTACACCTTC
TRBJ2-6	-	-	TRBV10-3	CAISEGWANVLTF	TGTGCCATCAGTGAAGGGTGGGCCAACGTCCTGACTTTC
TRBJ1-1	-	-	TRBV19	CASSIGRRGGSSNEAFF	TGTGCCAGTAGTATAGGGCGCAGGGGAGGAAGTTCGAATGAAGCTTTCTTT
TRBJ2-2	once	-	TRBV7-2	CASSPGAWETGELFF	TGTGCCAGCAGCCCAGGGGCCTGGGAAACCGGGGAGCTGTTTTTT
TRBJ2-7	once	TRBD2	TRBV7-8	CASSLSSGRNTAAQYF	TGTGCCAGCAGCTTATCGAGCGGGAGGAATACGGCAGCTCAGTACTTC
TRBJ2-2	-	-	TRBV24-1	CATSDPSGPAFGELFF	TGTGCCACCAGTGATCCATCGGGACCGGCCTTCGGGGAGCTGTTTTTT
TRBJ1-2	-	-	TRBV19	CASSTREPPYGYTF	TGTGCCAGTAGCACCAGGGAGCCTCCCTATGGCTACACCTTC
TRBJ1-5	many	-	TRBV19	CASSTDSAKPDPQHF	TGTGCCAGTAGTACGGACAGTGCAAAGCCTGATCCCCAGCATTTT
TRBJ1-1	-	-	TRBV28	CASTGGTPEAFF	TGTGCCTCGACAGGTGGAACACCTGAAGCTTTCTTT
TRBJ1-5	many	-	TRBV2	CASSGVRDNQPQHF	TGTGCCAGCAGTGGGGTCAGGGACAATCAGCCCCAGCATTTT
TRBJ1-5	few	-	TRBV6-5	CASMGRLNQPQHF	TGTGCCAGCATGGGACGGCTCAATCAGCCCCAGCATTTT
TRBJ1-2	-	-	TRBV12-3/TRBV12-4	CASTPTRGDVEAGYTF	TGTGCCAGCACCCCCACTAGAGGTGATGTTGAGGCTGGCTACACCTTC
TRBJ2-1	-	TRBD1	TRBV20-1	CSAREGQYNEQFF	TGCAGTGCTAGAGAGGGACAGTACAATGAGCAGTTCTTC
TRBJ1-4	few	TRBD1	TRBV12-3/TRBV12-4	CASSSLLGAGGEEKLFF	TGTGCCAGCAGTTCTTTACTTGGGGCAGGGGGCGAAGAAAAACTGTTTTTT
TRBJ1-2	-	-	TRBV4-3	CASSQDYGRGNYGYTF	TGCGCCAGCAGCCAAGACTACGGCAGGGGAAACTATGGCTACACCTTC
TRBJ1-1	-	TRBD1	TRBV29-1	CSVGQGIGTEAFF	TGCAGCGTGGGACAGGGTATAGGAACTGAAGCTTTCTTT
TRBJ1-2	-	-	TRBV10-2	CASREDDRELDGYTF	TGCGCCAGCAGGGAGGACGACAGAGAACTCGATGGCTACACCTTC
TRBJ1-1	many	-	TRBV5-4	CASGPGTRNTEAFF	TGTGCCAGCGGGCCCGGGACCAGGAACACTGAAGCTTTCTTT
TRBJ2-2	few	-	TRBV7-2	CASSLALRGGTGELFF	TGTGCCAGCAGCTTAGCTCTTCGAGGTGGCACCGGGGAGCTGTTTTTT
TRBJ2-5	many	-	TRBV29-1	CSVELQVQETQYF	TGCAGCGTTGAGTTACAGGTCCAAGAGACCCAGTACTTC
TRBJ2-5	many	-	TRBV20-1	CSARTWAGVGETQYF	TGCAGTGCCCGGACGTGGGCAGGGGTTGGTGAGACCCAGTACTTC
TRBJ1-2	few	-	TRBV4-1	CASSQEAVINYGYTF	TGCGCCAGCAGCCAAGAGGCAGTCATTAACTATGGCTACACCTTC
TRBJ2-1	-	TRBD2	TRBV7-9	CASSFPSGFGEQFF	TGTGCCAGCAGCTTCCCTAGCGGGTTCGGTGAGCAGTTCTTC
TRBJ2-7	few	-	TRBV9	CASSVGEGGEQYF	TGTGCCAGCAGCGTAGGGGAAGGGGGAGAGCAGTACTTC
TRBJ2-5	many	TRBD2	TRBV7-2	CASSLRLAGGQETQYF	TGTGCCAGCAGCCTCAGACTAGCGGGAGGGCAAGAGACCCAGTACTTC
TRBJ2-3	-	-	TRBV7-8	CASSPSADTQYF	TGTGCCAGCAGCCCCTCCGCAGATACGCAGTATTTT
TRBJ1-3	many	-	TRBV9	CASSVATGISGNTIYF	TGTGCCAGCAGCGTAGCTACAGGAATCTCTGGAAACACCATATATTTT
TRBJ2-5	few	-	TRBV6-2/TRBV6-3	CASSYSIGLEETQYF	TGTGCCAGCAGTTACTCGATTGGGCTAGAAGAGACCCAGTACTTC